The 11 T cell receptor beta chains presented below share a single source sample, sequenced in a study of blood T cell repertoires in COVID-19 (dated by TCRdb to about 2020). The library was obtained by the immunoSEQ multiplex PCR assay. Drawn from immuneACCESS, this table holds only the in-frame rearrangements with V and J called that TCRdb kept. Clones are partly lost; checked studies trace under half to an unresolved V gene and leave the rest unexplained. The sample table contains 200,000 or so clones; only one count was recorded for about nine tenths of them. The ten largest account for around 2.9% of the sample. The specimen was peripheral blood. Receptor source: a woman aged 55-75 years with acute or convalescent COVID-19.

A single count supports this clone. The V gene is TRBV2, the J gene TRBJ1-2, with 8 bases identical to TRBD1. The V gene end was trimmed by 7 bases and the J gene end by 8 bases; junction bases not matched to a gene: 9. The CDR3 totals 13 residues. Germline lookup yields CDR1 SNHLY and CDR2 FYNNEI. The CDR3 region has the DNA TGTGCCAGCACCAACGGACAGGGTCGCGGCTACACCTTC. Translated: CASTNGQGRGYTF.

This clone was counted a single time. The chain links TRBV29-1 to TRBJ1-1; perhaps TRBD1 as D (6 bases). The CDR3 sequence is 13 residues long. CDR1 and CDR2 from the germline V gene are SQVTM and ANQGSEA. The ends were cut back, 7 bases at V and 0 bases at J, with 12 bases in the middle. The CDR3, as DNA: TGCAGCGGGTCCGGGACACTGAACACTGAAGCTTTCTTT. It encodes CSGSGTLNTEAFF. The full variable domain, its missing parts supplied by reference TRBV29-1 and TRBJ1-1, is SAVISQKPSRDICQRGTSLTIQCQVDSQVTMMFWYRQQPGQSLTLIATANQGSEATYESGFVIDKFPISRPNLTFSTLTVSNMSPEDSSIYLCSGSGTLNTEAFFGQGTRLTVV.

The chain is built from TRBV6-2 or TRBV6-3 and TRBJ1-5; D unclear. The length of the CDR3 is 14 residues. Germline CDR1 reads MNHEY; CDR2 reads SVGEGT. V was trimmed by 4 bases and J by 6 bases, leaving 13 bases between them. The chain's CDR3 is CASSSSGLRQPQHF. The CDR3 coding sequence is TGTGCCAGCAGTTCTTCAGGCCTCCGTCAGCCCCAGCATTTT.

The chain joins TRBV9 to TRBJ2-7; 11 positions match TRBD2. CDR1 SGDLS and CDR2 YYNGEE come from the germline V gene. The V segment lost 2 bases and the J segment 1 base; nucleotides outside the gene matches: 2. The CDR3 totals 15 residues. The CDR3 here is CASSVGTSGSYEQYF. CDR3 bases: TGTGCCAGCAGCGTGGGGACTAGCGGATCCTACGAGCAGTACTTC.

CDR3 DNA: TGTGCCAGCAGCTTGGTTGGCAGGTCCTACGAGCAGTACTTC. It is translated as CASSLVGRSYEQYF. This chain connects TRBV5-4 to TRBJ2-7; the D is unclear. Germline CDR1 reads SGHNT; CDR2 reads YYREEE (reference sequence). V dropped 0 bases and J dropped 1 base, with 8 bases sitting between them. CDR3 length: 14 residues.

This clone was detected only a few times. The chain couples TRBV14 to TRBJ2-7; D is perhaps TRBD2 (6 bases). CDR3 length equals 16 residues. V was pared by 5 bases and J by 4 bases, with 21 bases between. Per germline, CDR1 SGHDN and CDR2 FVKESK. In DNA form, the CDR3 reads TGTGCCAGCAGCGGAAGAAGGTCCCCTAGCGATTACGAGCAGTACTTC. Translating gives CASSGRRSPSDYEQYF.

Remarks on this clone: The same CDR3 arises from other DNA sequences in this sample as well. The chain recombines TRBV5-1 with TRBJ1-1, with 11 bases identical to TRBD1. In germline, CDR1 is SGHRS, CDR2 YFSETQ. The junction had 2 bases not matched to a gene; V was cut back by 3 bases and J by 4 bases. The CDR3 consists of 14 residues. In nucleotides, the CDR3 is TGCGCCAGCAGCTCCGGGACAGGGGGCACTGAAGCTTTCTTT. Protein sequence: CASSSGTGGTEAFF.

This chain connects TRBV10-3 to TRBJ1-5; TRBD1 might be the D (5 bases). The CDR3 is made up of 13 amino acids. Germline lookup yields CDR1 ENHRY and CDR2 SYGVKD. Trimming stripped 2 bases from V and 6 bases from J, with 8 bases between. CDR3 DNA sequence: TGTGCCATCAGTGAGGGGGCTGGTCAGCCCCAGCATTTT. Its protein is CAISEGAGQPQHF.

A single count supports this clone. Different DNA sequences within this sample yield the same CDR3. V usage is TRBV6-5 and J usage is TRBJ2-7; TRBD1 might be the D (7 bases). Germline lookup yields CDR1 MNHEY and CDR2 SVGAGI. Trimming left V 6 bases short and J 3 bases short, with 9 bases between. This CDR3 region has 12 residues. CDR3 loop: CASSRGDYEQYF. As DNA, the CDR3 is TGTGCCAGCAGCAGGGGGGACTACGAGCAGTACTTC.

The chain combines TRBV5-1 with TRBJ1-1, with D hard to call. This CDR3 contains 15 residues. Germline-derived CDR1 and CDR2 are SGHRS and YFSETQ. With 2 bases removed from V and 0 bases from J, the gap between germline ends came to 11 bases. The CDR3 nucleotides are TGCGCCAGCAGCTTTAAAGGAGATATGAACACTGAAGCTTTCTTT. Amino acid sequence: CASSFKGDMNTEAFF.

The V and J genes are TRBV30 and TRBJ2-2; 7 bases are a match to TRBD2. This CDR3 is 15 amino acids long. The V segment lost 0 bases and the J segment 3 bases; nucleotides outside the gene matches: 4. Germline lookup yields CDR1 GTSNPN and CDR2 SVGIG (reference sequence). The chain's CDR3 is CAWSVRGSHTGELFF. CDR3 nucleotides: TGTGCCTGGAGTGTACGCGGGAGTCACACCGGGGAGCTGTTTTTT.